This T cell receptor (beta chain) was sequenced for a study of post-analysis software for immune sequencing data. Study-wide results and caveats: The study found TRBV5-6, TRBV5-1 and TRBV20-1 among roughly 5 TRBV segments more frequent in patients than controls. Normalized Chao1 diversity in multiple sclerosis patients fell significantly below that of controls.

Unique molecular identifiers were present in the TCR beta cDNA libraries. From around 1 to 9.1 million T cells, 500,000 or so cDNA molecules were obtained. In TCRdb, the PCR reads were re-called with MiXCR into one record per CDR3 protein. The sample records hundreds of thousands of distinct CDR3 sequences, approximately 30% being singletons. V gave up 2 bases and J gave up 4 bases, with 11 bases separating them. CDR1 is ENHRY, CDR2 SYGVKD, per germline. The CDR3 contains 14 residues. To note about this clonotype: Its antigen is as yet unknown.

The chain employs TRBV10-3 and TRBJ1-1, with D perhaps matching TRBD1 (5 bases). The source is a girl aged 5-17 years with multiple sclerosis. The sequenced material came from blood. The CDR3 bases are TGTGCCATCAGTGAGGGCCTCGGGGGCACTGAAGCTTTCTTT. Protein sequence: CAISEGLGGTEAFF.